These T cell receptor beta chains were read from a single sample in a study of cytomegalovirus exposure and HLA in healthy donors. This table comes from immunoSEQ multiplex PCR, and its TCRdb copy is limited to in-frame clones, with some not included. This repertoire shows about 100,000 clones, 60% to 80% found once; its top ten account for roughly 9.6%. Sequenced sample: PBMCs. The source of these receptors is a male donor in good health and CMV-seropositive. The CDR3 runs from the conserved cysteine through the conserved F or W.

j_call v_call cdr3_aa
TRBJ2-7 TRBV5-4 CASSPPGTYYEQYF
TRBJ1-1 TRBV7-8 CASGRGMDTEAFF
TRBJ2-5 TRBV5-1 CASSLSMIGETQYF
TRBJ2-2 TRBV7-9 CASSLIRGTGELFF
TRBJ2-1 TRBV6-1 CASKRAPKWDEQFF
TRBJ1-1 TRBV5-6 CASSLIPGTGATEAFF
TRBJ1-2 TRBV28 CASSPTGTGYTF
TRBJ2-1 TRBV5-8 CAGSSGGGSGTYNEQFF
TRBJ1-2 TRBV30 CAWTRGHLRDYGYTF
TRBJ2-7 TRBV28 CASSRRGTGSFHEQYF
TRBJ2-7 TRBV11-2 CASSPLQYEQYF
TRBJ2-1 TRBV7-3 CASSLFGGAGNEQFF